The source of this T cell receptor (beta chain) is a study of patients and donors after allogeneic stem cell transplantation. From the RT-PCR reads, TCRdb called clonotypes with MiXCR, one entry per CDR3 protein. The sample carries 20,000 or so distinct CDR3 sequences, around 4.5% recorded once. The germline V gene has CDR1 MNHEY and CDR2 SMNVEV (reference sequence). V dropped 4 bases and J dropped 8 bases, with 14 bases sitting between them. The CDR3 extends over 13 amino acids. The TCR comes from a human donor who was either an allogeneic HSCT recipient or a stem cell or donor lymphocyte infusion donor (not recorded which). It is not recorded whose cells these are; they may come from a transplant donor. This chain connects TRBV27 to TRBJ1-2; D possibly corresponds to TRBD1 (6 bases). Material: blood, either unsorted or a sorted T cell fraction (not recorded which). The CDR3 DNA reads TGTGCCAGCAGTTGGTCAGGAGGACAGGGCTACACCTTC. Encoded protein: CASSWSGGQGYTF.